These 13 T cell receptor beta chains originate from one sample sequenced in a study of siplizumab effects on memory and regulatory T cells. TCRdb's copy holds only in-frame clones and misses some; the assay was immunoSEQ multiplex PCR. The data show around 65,000 clones, roughly 85% seen once. Sample: memory CD4+ T cells sorted from blood. The receptors stem from a human donor in good health.

V is TRBV6-1 and J is TRBJ1-1, with 10 bases identical to TRBD1. Unmatched junction bases numbered 3, after V lost 4 bases and J lost 1 base. The CDR3 has 15 amino acids. Germline values: CDR1 MNHNS, CDR2 SASEGT. The CDR3: CASSARTGGNTEAFF. As DNA, the CDR3 is TGTGCCAGCAGTGCCCGGACAGGGGGGAACACTGAAGCTTTCTTT.

V gene TRBV5-1 combines with J gene TRBJ1-4; D unclear. V was pared by 1 base and J by 4 bases, with 8 bases between. Germline V lookup: CDR1 SGHRS, CDR2 YFSETQ. The length of the CDR3 is 14 residues. The CDR3 is CASSLSGYNEKLFF. The DNA for the CDR3 is TGCGCCAGCAGCTTGAGCGGGTATAATGAAAAACTGTTTTTT.

The rearrangement links TRBV6-5 to TRBJ2-7, with 8 nucleotides matching TRBD2. Looked up from germline, CDR1 is MNHEY and CDR2 is SVGAGI. CDR3 length: 14 amino acids. J was trimmed by 2 bases and V by 4 bases; bases with no gene match: 4. Written as DNA, the CDR3 is TGTGCCAGCAGTTGGGGAGCGGGGGCCTACGAGCAGTACTTC. It encodes CASSWGAGAYEQYF.

The V and J genes are TRBV9 and TRBJ2-7, with TRBD1 matching 10 bases. Germline V CDR1 and CDR2: SGDLS, YYNGEE. The V segment lost 2 bases and the J segment 2 bases; nucleotides outside the gene matches: 4. The CDR3 totals 15 residues. CDR3 bases: TGTGCCAGCAGCGTGGGACAGGGGCTCCCCTACGAGCAGTACTTC. It encodes CASSVGQGLPYEQYF.

The V and J genes are TRBV7-2 and TRBJ1-2; 8 positions match TRBD1. Germline V gene data show CDR1 as SGHTA and CDR2 as FQGNSA. This CDR3 spans 13 amino acids. After removal of 1 base from V and 6 bases from J, the junction contained 1 base not matched to a gene. CDR3: CASSLGGQDGYTF. The CDR3 DNA reads as TGTGCCAGCAGCTTAGGGGGACAGGATGGCTACACCTTC. The full variable domain, completed using reference TRBV7-2 and TRBJ1-2, is GAGVSQSPSNKVTEKGKDVELRCDPISGHTALYWYRQSLGQGLEFLIYFQGNSAPDKSGLPSDRFSAERTGGSVSTLTIQRTQQEDSAVYLCASSLGGQDGYTFGSGTRLTVV.

The chain uses TRBV15 and TRBJ2-3; possibly TRBD1 for D (6 bases). Germline lookup yields CDR1 LNHNV and CDR2 YYDKDF (reference sequence). V dropped 0 bases and J dropped 5 bases, with 12 bases sitting between them. The CDR3 loop spans 15 amino acids. This CDR3 reads CATSREGGSGDTQYF. In DNA form, the CDR3 reads TGTGCCACCAGCAGAGAAGGGGGTTCGGGAGATACGCAGTATTTT.

V usage is TRBV6-1 and J usage is TRBJ1-6, with D unresolved. Trimming left V 2 bases short and J 7 bases short, with 12 bases between. Germline V gene data show CDR1 as MNHNS and CDR2 as SASEGT. This CDR3 comprises 15 residues. In nucleotides, the CDR3 is TGTGCCAGCAGTGAAAGGCGCCAGCAAAATTCACCCCTCCACTTT. It codes for CASSERRQQNSPLHF.

V and J are TRBV28 and TRBJ1-2; D unresolved. The germline V gene encodes CDR1 MDHEN and CDR2 SYDVKM. This CDR3 comprises 14 residues. Trimming cost V 10 bases and J 0 bases, with 15 bases left between them. CDR3 in DNA: TGTGCCATCCTCCCGGGAACCTCTAACTATGGCTACACCTTC. This encodes CAILPGTSNYGYTF.

The chain is built from TRBV2 and TRBJ1-5; no clear D gene. Trimming cost V 3 bases and J 6 bases, with 9 bases left between them. The CDR3 runs to 13 residues. The germline V gene encodes CDR1 SNHLY and CDR2 FYNNEI. The CDR3 coding sequence is TGTGCCAGCAGTGAGGACCGGAGTCAGCCCCAGCATTTT. Translated: CASSEDRSQPQHF.

The chain links TRBV6-5 to TRBJ2-5; possible D gene TRBD1, 5 bases. The CDR3 sequence is 13 residues long. CDR1 and CDR2 from the germline V gene are MNHEY and SVGAGI. V lost 2 bases and J 5 bases, leaving 9 bases between the germline ends. CDR3 in DNA: TGTGCCAGCAGTTACGACAGTACCGAGACCCAGTACTTC. Translating gives CASSYDSTETQYF.

This chain links TRBV5-1 with TRBJ1-1; D perhaps matches TRBD1 (6 bases). V was cut by 4 bases and J by 8 bases, with 15 bases left in between. The germline V gene encodes CDR1 SGHRS and CDR2 YFSETQ. The CDR3 is 13 amino acids. The DNA of the CDR3 is TGCGCCAGCAGCCGTGGGGACAAAGGCGAAGCTTTCTTT. Protein: CASSRGDKGEAFF.

This clone was counted a single time. The V and J genes are TRBV9 and TRBJ2-3; D is undetermined. This CDR3 comprises 14 residues. The V gene lost 0 bases and the J gene lost 2 bases, with 7 bases spanning the gap. CDR1 is SGDLS and CDR2 is YYNGEE in the germline V gene. CDR3 bases: TGTGCCAGCAGCGTAGGGGCTTTCACAGATACGCAGTATTTT. Amino acid sequence: CASSVGAFTDTQYF. The entire variable domain, with the rest obtained from reference TRBV9 and TRBJ2-3, is as follows: DSGVTQTPKHLITATGQRVTLRCSPRSGDLSVYWYQQSLDQGLQFLIQYYNGEERAKGNILERFSAQQFPDLHSELNLSSLELGDSALYFCASSVGAFTDTQYFGPGTRLTVL.

This chain uses TRBV7-2 with TRBJ1-5, with TRBD1 matching over 8 bases. CDR1 is SGHTA and CDR2 is FQGNSA in the germline V gene. The CDR3 sequence is 18 residues long. V dropped 1 base and J dropped 7; count of bases not matched to a gene: 15. DNA for the CDR3: TGTGCCAGCAGCTTAGAGGGGGCCGGGACAGGAGTTAAGCAGCCCCAGCATTTT. It codes for CASSLEGAGTGVKQPQHF.